Sequencing of this T cell receptor (beta chain) was carried out in a study of T cell responses to AZD1222 COVID-19 vaccine. Study-level results: Females outnumbered males among donors, who were mostly white British; clonal diversity was possibly underestimated. Only after the peak T cell response were repertoires sampled.

Germline-derived CDR1 and CDR2 are MNHEY and SVGAGI. The CDR3 has 14 amino acids. Trimming stripped 6 bases from V and 8 bases from J, with 19 bases between. With regard to this clone: What it binds is not known.

TCRdb keeps only in-frame clones here, not all; method: immunoSEQ multiplex PCR. The table has roughly 120,000 clones, about 91% seen once. The chain combines TRBV6-5 with TRBJ1-1; D ambiguous. This TCR came from an adult in good health. The material sequenced was peripheral blood, taken on day 0 of AZD1222 vaccination. In nucleotides, the CDR3 is TGTGCCAGCAGATACGAGGGAGTGTCATCGGAAGCTTTCTTT. Translated, it gives CASRYEGVSSEAFF.